Each of the 29 T cell receptor beta chains below was sequenced from the same sample in a study of shared clonotypes between healthy human individuals (dated by TCRdb to between 2020 and 2021). CD8 naive samples were CD45RO-negative cells positively selected for CCR7, giving a CD45RA+CCR7+ population that excluded TemRA cells. The library was built by means of the immunoSEQ multiplex PCR assay. TCRdb re-hosts the immuneACCESS table, in-frame sequences only. Its copies lack some clones; in the studies checked, an unresolved V gene accounts for under half of them, and the cause for the rest is not known. Counted in this sample were some 2.1 million clones; just over 90% of them appeared once. The ten most abundant clones make up more than 1.5% of the sample. Sequences were obtained from naive CD8+ T cells from PBMCs. The meaning of the sample's cell subset or site label: CD45RA+CCR7+. The origin of the receptors is a man younger than 35 in good health. Some clones in this sample may be carry-over from other donors' samples.

The V and J genes are TRBV15 and TRBJ2-7; 8 bases match TRBD2. CDR1 and CDR2 from the germline V gene are LNHNV and YYDKDF (reference sequence). Trimming at V came to 9 bases and at J to 7 bases, leaving 8 bases not matched to a gene. The CDR3 has 12 amino acids. The CDR3 DNA sequence: TGTGCCACGCGGGGGGAGCCATGGGAGCAGTACTTC. Its translation: CATRGEPWEQYF.

The rearrangement joins TRBV4-1 to TRBJ2-7; D is possibly TRBD1 (6 bases). V was shortened by 1 base and J by 5 bases, with 12 bases between the two germline ends. The CDR3 consists of 14 residues. In germline, CDR1 is MGHRA, CDR2 YSYEKL. The CDR3 DNA sequence: TGCGCCAGCAGCCAAGCGGTCTCAGGGGACGAGCAGTACTTC. Amino acid sequence: CASSQAVSGDEQYF.

The chain uses TRBV7-2 and TRBJ2-2; TRBD2 is a possible D gene (6 bases). Germline assignment: CDR1 SGHTA and CDR2 FQGNSA. The CDR3 contains 16 residues. V lost 5 bases, J lost 5 bases, and 18 bases lay in between. The CDR3 nucleotides read TGTGCCAGCAGCCCTTGGACGGGAGAGGAGACCGGGGAGCTGTTTTTT. It is translated as CASSPWTGEETGELFF.

This clone was found once. Other DNA sequences from this sample encode an identical CDR3 as well. This chain connects TRBV27 to TRBJ1-5, with D hard to call. Per the germline V gene, CDR1 is MNHEY and CDR2 is SMNVEV (reference sequence). The V and J ends lost 2 bases and 5 bases respectively, with 7 bases between them. This CDR3 comprises 13 residues. CDR3 residues: CASSLGGYQPQHF. The CDR3 nucleotides are TGTGCCAGCAGTTTAGGAGGGTATCAGCCCCAGCATTTT.

The chain employs TRBV27 and TRBJ2-2; a weak D match, TRBD2 (6 bases). Trimming stripped 6 bases from V and 3 bases from J, with 17 bases between. Germline V gene sequence: CDR1 MNHEY, CDR2 SMNVEV (reference sequence). This CDR3 contains 16 residues. The CDR3 protein is CASSSSWGEHTGELFF. The CDR3, as DNA: TGTGCCAGCAGCTCGTCCTGGGGGGAGCACACCGGGGAGCTGTTTTTT.

The V gene is TRBV28, the J gene TRBJ1-1; D is unresolved. V lost 2 bases and J lost 7, with 5 bases in between. Germline CDR1 MDHEN, CDR2 SYDVKM. The CDR3 loop spans 11 amino acids. CDR3 sequence reads: CASSLGIEAFF. The CDR3 nucleotides are TGTGCCAGCAGTTTAGGGATTGAAGCTTTCTTT.

The chain combines TRBV19 with TRBJ2-1, with TRBD1 matching over 8 bases. The CDR3 runs 14 residues. Germline-derived CDR1 and CDR2 are LNHDA and SQIVND (reference sequence). With V trimmed by 5 bases and J by 5 bases, 5 bases remained unmatched. CDR3 sequence reads: CASSSRTGNNEQFF. The DNA for the CDR3 is TGTGCCAGTAGTTCCCGGACAGGGAACAATGAGCAGTTCTTC.

This clone was detected once. The chain employs TRBV7-9 and TRBJ2-2, with D unclear. The germline gives CDR1 SEHNR, CDR2 FQNEAQ (reference sequence). The CDR3 extends over 15 amino acids. V lost 6 bases, J lost 6 bases, and 17 bases lay in between. This CDR3 reads CASRVRVDHAGELFF. The CDR3 nucleotides are TGTGCCAGCAGGGTTAGGGTTGACCACGCCGGGGAGCTGTTTTTT.

The genes are TRBV28 and TRBJ2-7, with a weak D call TRBD1 (6 bases). V lost 8 bases, J lost 2 bases, and 16 bases lay in between. This CDR3 has 14 residues. Germline V CDR1 and CDR2: MDHEN, SYDVKM. CDR3 DNA: TGTGCCAGCGATTCGGGACACCTCCCCTACGAGCAGTACTTC. It translates to CASDSGHLPYEQYF. Supplemented by reference TRBV28 and TRBJ2-7, the full variable domain reads DVKVTQSSRYLVKRTGEKVFLECVQDMDHENMFWYRQDPGLGLRLIYFSYDVKMKEKGDIPEGYSVSREKKERFSLILESASTNQTSMYLCASDSGHLPYEQYFGPGTRLTVT.

This clone has just one count. V is TRBV7-6 and J is TRBJ2-7, with TRBD1 matching 10 bases. The CDR3 has 15 amino acids. V was clipped by 3 bases and J by 3 bases; unmatched bases: 5. Germline V gives CDR1 SGHVS, CDR2 FNYEAQ. Written as DNA, the CDR3 is TGTGCCAGCAGCTTTTTGGACAGGGGGGACTACGAGCAGTACTTC. Translated, it gives CASSFLDRGDYEQYF.

This clone was observed once. The rearrangement uses TRBV5-1 and TRBJ2-1; 12 bases line up with TRBD2. This CDR3 has 20 residues. The trim removed 0 bases at V and 2 bases at J, leaving 12 bases unmatched. Germline V gene data show CDR1 as SGHRS and CDR2 as YFSETQ. The CDR3, as DNA: TGCGCCAGCAGCTTGGACAGACTAGCGGGAGAAAATATCCCCTACAATGAGCAGTTCTTC. Translating gives CASSLDRLAGENIPYNEQFF.

V gene TRBV4-1 combines with J gene TRBJ2-5, with TRBD2 matching over 7 bases. Trimming at V came to 0 bases and at J to 5 bases, leaving 15 bases not matched to a gene. The CDR3 is 18 amino acids. Germline loops: CDR1 MGHRA, CDR2 YSYEKL. The CDR3 nucleotides are TGCGCCAGCAGCCAAGAGGGGAGTAGGGCGGGAGCTACGGAGACCCAGTACTTC. Amino acid sequence: CASSQEGSRAGATETQYF.

This CDR3 is CASSSRGWDTQYF. The CDR3 DNA is TGTGCCAGCAGCTCTCGGGGCTGGGATACGCAGTATTTT. The chain is built from TRBV7-9 and TRBJ2-3; tentatively, D is TRBD1 or TRBD2 (5 bases each). V lost 4 bases and J lost 6, with 11 bases in between. Germline CDR1 reads SEHNR; CDR2 reads FQNEAQ (reference sequence). This CDR3 is built from 13 residues.

This rearrangement joins TRBV15 to TRBJ2-1; D is uncertain. This CDR3 is 14 amino acids long. The V end was cut by 0 bases, the J end by 4 bases, with 7 bases between. CDR1 is LNHNV, CDR2 YYDKDF, per germline (reference sequence). For the CDR3, the DNA is TGTGCCACCAGCAGAGAGGGCGGATACAATGAGCAGTTCTTC. Its protein is CATSREGGYNEQFF.

This chain uses TRBV5-6 with TRBJ1-3; D may be TRBD1 (6 bases). The CDR3 sequence is 16 residues long. The germline CDR1 and CDR2 sequences are SGHDT and YYEEEE. With 0 bases removed from V and 3 bases from J, the gap between germline ends came to 13 bases. CDR3 sequence (DNA): TGTGCCAGCAGCTTGGGATCCGGGGGCAGTGGAAACACCATATATTTT. This translates into CASSLGSGGSGNTIYF.

Comment on this clone: The sample holds other DNA sequences that translate to the same CDR3. The chain is built from TRBV28 and TRBJ1-5, with D unclear. The V end was cut by 5 bases, the J end by 0 bases, with 8 bases between. Germline CDR1 reads MDHEN; CDR2 reads SYDVKM. The CDR3 is 14 amino acids. DNA of the CDR3: TGTGCCAGCAGTCGATCGTATAGCAATCAGCCCCAGCATTTT. It yields the protein CASSRSYSNQPQHF. Full variable domain (outside the CDR3, taken from reference TRBV28 and TRBJ1-5): DVKVTQSSRYLVKRTGEKVFLECVQDMDHENMFWYRQDPGLGLRLIYFSYDVKMKEKGDIPEGYSVSREKKERFSLILESASTNQTSMYLCASSRSYSNQPQHFGDGTRLSIL.

The V call is TRBV14, the J call TRBJ2-1; D may be TRBD2 (6 bases). With 5 bases removed from V and 7 bases from J, the gap between germline ends came to 9 bases. Germline CDR1 is SGHDN and CDR2 is FVKESK. The CDR3 runs to 12 residues. The DNA of the CDR3 is TGTGCCAGCAGCTCCCGGGGGAATGAGCAGTTCTTC. Translation gives CASSSRGNEQFF.

This chain connects TRBV28 to TRBJ1-4; TRBD1 is a possible D gene (6 bases). CDR1 and CDR2 (germline): MDHEN, SYDVKM. This CDR3 is 16 amino acids long. Trimming took off 6 bases at V and 8 bases at J, with 22 bases between the two ends. CDR3 coding DNA: TGTGCCAGCAGAGAAGGCGGAGGGGGAAGAAGAGAAAAACTGTTTTTT. Encoded protein: CASREGGGGRREKLFF. The full variable domain, its missing parts supplied by reference TRBV28 and TRBJ1-4, is DVKVTQSSRYLVKRTGEKVFLECVQDMDHENMFWYRQDPGLGLRLIYFSYDVKMKEKGDIPEGYSVSREKKERFSLILESASTNQTSMYLCASREGGGGRREKLFFGSGTQLSVL.

In DNA form, the CDR3 reads TGTGCCATCAGTGAGGTGCGGGGCTCCTACAATGAGCAGTTCTTC. It codes for CAISEVRGSYNEQFF. The chain employs TRBV10-3 and TRBJ2-1, with TRBD2 as a possible D gene (6 bases). Germline values: CDR1 ENHRY, CDR2 SYGVKD. This CDR3 is built from 15 residues. V lost 2 bases to trimming and J lost 0 bases, with 8 bases between them.

In DNA, the CDR3 is TGTGCCAGCAGCCAGAGACAGACAGATACGCAGTATTTT. It encodes CASSQRQTDTQYF. The chain employs TRBV4-2 and TRBJ2-3; tentatively, D is TRBD1 (5 bases). Looked up from germline, CDR1 is LGHNA and CDR2 is YNFKEQ. The CDR3 is made up of 13 amino acids. Trimming shortened V by 3 bases and J by 3 bases, and 7 bases separated the two germline ends.

V is TRBV9 and J is TRBJ2-7, with D uncertain. This CDR3 is built from 14 residues. V was trimmed by 4 bases and J by 0 bases, leaving 11 bases between them. Per germline, CDR1 SGDLS and CDR2 YYNGEE. CDR3 nucleotides: TGTGCCAGCAGCTCCCGGGTCAGCTCCTACGAGCAGTACTTC. Translating it yields CASSSRVSSYEQYF.

The chain couples TRBV4-1 to TRBJ1-2; TRBD1 might be the D (6 bases). CDR3 length equals 18 residues. CDR1 is MGHRA, CDR2 YSYEKL, per germline. With 0 bases removed from V and 8 bases from J, the gap between germline ends came to 25 bases. Written as DNA, the CDR3 is TGCGCCAGCAGCCAAGATCACGACAGGCAGATATTGAAGGGGGGCTACACCTTC. This codes for CASSQDHDRQILKGGYTF.

The V call is TRBV7-6, the J call TRBJ2-2; 7 nucleotides align to TRBD2. J was trimmed by 4 bases and V by 5 bases; bases with no gene match: 10. The length of the CDR3 is 16 residues. Germline V gene data show CDR1 as SGHVS and CDR2 as FNYEAQ. DNA for the CDR3: TGTGCCAGCAGCCCAACGATCGGCGGGAGCACCGGGGAGCTGTTTTTT. This gives the protein CASSPTIGGSTGELFF.

In its sample, this clone was seen once. J is TRBJ2-1 and V is TRBV28; D remains unclear. Trimming shortened V by 6 bases and J by 4 bases, and 16 bases separated the two germline ends. The CDR3 runs 15 residues. Per germline, CDR1 MDHEN and CDR2 SYDVKM. The CDR3 reads CASRERINSYNEQFF. The CDR3, as DNA: TGTGCCAGCAGGGAAAGAATAAACTCATACAATGAGCAGTTCTTC.

This chain joins TRBV9 and TRBJ1-2; 8 bases map to TRBD1. Looked up from germline, CDR1 is SGDLS and CDR2 is YYNGEE. This CDR3 has 16 amino acids. V trimming: 0 bases; J trimming: 4 bases; junction bases outside the gene matches: 8. The CDR3: CASSVVPATGVYGYTF. CDR3 nucleotides: TGTGCCAGCAGCGTAGTACCTGCGACAGGGGTCTATGGCTACACCTTC.

This sequence joins TRBV6-1 and TRBJ2-5; D is uncertain. Trimming took off 3 bases at V and 5 bases at J, with 7 bases between the two ends. The CDR3 sequence is 12 residues long. CDR1 MNHNS and CDR2 SASEGT come from the germline V gene. CDR3 residues: CASSDVRETQYF. The CDR3 bases are TGTGCCAGCAGTGACGTCCGGGAGACCCAGTACTTC.

This chain joins TRBV4-1 and TRBJ2-1, with D possibly being TRBD1 (5 bases). The CDR3 consists of 13 residues. Germline lookup yields CDR1 MGHRA and CDR2 YSYEKL. V lost 4 bases and J 6 bases, leaving 10 bases between the germline ends. The CDR3 bases are TGCGCCAGCAGCCTAACAGGTCCCAATGAGCAGTTCTTC. Amino acids: CASSLTGPNEQFF.

This sequence joins TRBV4-1 and TRBJ2-1; D not resolved. V dropped 3 bases and J dropped 10 bases, with 10 bases sitting between them. Germline assignment: CDR1 MGHRA and CDR2 YSYEKL. The CDR3 covers 12 residues. CDR3 in amino acids: CASSQLKEEQFF. As DNA, the CDR3 is TGCGCCAGCAGCCAGCTCAAGGAGGAGCAGTTCTTC.

The rearrangement uses TRBV7-7 and TRBJ2-1, with D maybe TRBD1 (6 bases). V was shortened by 0 bases and J by 8 bases, with 11 bases between the two germline ends. CDR3 length: 14 amino acids. Germline values: CDR1 SSHAT, CDR2 FNYEAQ (reference sequence). The CDR3 here is CASSLAPEGDEQFF. The CDR3 DNA reads TGTGCCAGCAGCTTAGCGCCCGAGGGGGATGAGCAGTTCTTC. Combining the CDR3 with reference TRBV7-7 and TRBJ2-1 gives the whole variable domain GAGVSQSPRYKVTKRGQDVTLRCDPISSHATLYWYQQALGQGPEFLTYFNYEAQPDKSGLPSDRFSAERPEGSISTLTIQRTEQRDSAMYRCASSLAPEGDEQFFGPGTRLTVL.